The entry below gives a single T cell receptor (beta chain) sequence along with its context. This record comes from a study of T cell clones after liver transplantation. About the study: Pre-transplant mixed lymphocyte reactions yielded third-party-reactive TCRbeta sequences as comparators for graft-donor-reactive sequences.

CDR1 is MNHNS and CDR2 is SASEGT in the germline V gene. The CDR3 sequence is 13 residues long. The ends were cut back, 2 bases at V and 9 bases at J, with 11 bases in the middle. Thawed unstimulated PBMCs were FACS-sorted by CD3, CD4 and CD8 into two populations. The repertoire was sequenced with immunoSEQ multiplex PCR; TCRdb's copy has only in-frame clones and lacks some. The data show some 120,000 clones, 75% to 95% seen once. The genes are TRBV6-1 and TRBJ2-1; unclear D gene. This sample comprised CD4+ T cells from blood, obtained 12 months after liver transplant. This TCR derives from a human patient who received a liver transplant. These T cells may partly come from the graft donor. CDR3 bases: TGTGCCAGCAGTGAATCCGGCATTCCTGAGCAGTTCTTC. Encoded protein: CASSESGIPEQFF.